Detailed here is one T cell receptor beta chain. Its matching antigen is unknown. The record originates from a study of STAT5B mutations in CD4+ large granular lymphocyte leukemia. Regarding the study as a whole: Main leukemic clonotypes were patient-specific, but under 30% appeared at low frequency elsewhere. Without putative leukemic clones, patient CD4-sorted repertoires remained more clonal than healthy CD4+ repertoires. Data were not HLA-matched across samples.

The assay was immunoSEQ multiplex PCR, and TCRdb's table has in-frame clones only and misses some. Among around 23,000 clones, 82% were seen once, and the ten largest hold around 9.2%. V lost 8 bases and J lost 1; bases outside the gene matches: 8. CDR3 length: 14 amino acids. Germline V gives CDR1 MDHEN, CDR2 SYDVKM. Sample: CD4+ T cells from blood buffy coats. The TCR sequence derives from a human donor in good health. This chain connects TRBV28 to TRBJ2-7; 7 bases line up with TRBD2. This CDR3 reads CASSTVGGSYEQYF. The CDR3 nucleotides are TGTGCCAGCTCTACGGTGGGGGGGTCCTACGAGCAGTACTTC.